This T cell receptor (beta chain) comes out of a study of shared clonotypes between healthy human individuals. Across the study: The study drew on two women and a few men aged 18 to 49 as donors. Each donor contributed plates that comprised three CD4 naive, three CD4 memory, two CD8 naive and one CD8 memory. Points from the study as a whole: Blood alone was sampled, and tissue repertoires likely differ.

TCRdb's copy holds only in-frame clones and misses some; the assay was immunoSEQ multiplex PCR. The profile shows some 2,000,000 clones, roughly 95% of them singletons. As to this clone: Its antigen is as yet unknown. The same CDR3 can be traced to other DNA sequences in this sample.

CD45RO-negative, CCR7-selected cells formed the naive CD8 fraction, which excluded terminally differentiated effector memory CD45RA+ cells. Free of recent acute infections or vaccinations, the donors were healthy HIV-negative adults. The origin of this receptor is a man younger than 35 in good health. Sequencing was carried out using naive CD8+ T cells sorted from blood.

The CDR3 DNA reads TGCAGCGTTGAAGGACTAGCGGGAGGGTCCTACAATGAGCAGTTCTTC. Its translation: CSVEGLAGGSYNEQFF. The chain is built from TRBV29-1 and TRBJ2-1; TRBD2 aligns across 14 bases. The CDR3 has 16 residues. CDR1 is SQVTM and CDR2 is ANQGSEA in the germline V gene. V lost 1 base, J lost 1 base, and 0 bases stayed unmatched.